A selection of T cell receptor beta chains follows, all from one sample in a study of OX40 agonist ivuxolimab in advanced cancers. TCRdb keeps only in-frame clones here, not all; method: immunoSEQ multiplex PCR. Of about 60,000 clones in the sample, about 86% were seen once. Sequences were derived from CD4+ or CD8+ T cells sorted from blood, sampled in a trial of the OX40 agonist ivuxolimab. The source is an adult with an advanced solid tumor such as melanoma, head and neck, liver or kidney cancer. Both conserved end residues are part of each CDR3. The D gene is left open where the match is weak. Clone size is not always given. Where it is, it says once, few, many or a class for expanded clones.

clone size: .
J gene: TRBJ1-2
D gene: TRBD1
V gene: TRBV7-2
CDR3 protein: CASSLVTGLLSYTF
CDR3 DNA: TGTGCCAGCAGCTTAGTGACAGGGCTTCTTAGCTACACCTTC

clone size: .
J gene: TRBJ1-5
D gene: .
V gene: TRBV9
CDR3 protein: CASSDGMANQPQHF
CDR3 DNA: TGTGCCAGCAGCGATGGTATGGCTAATCAGCCCCAGCATTTT

clone size: .
J gene: TRBJ1-6
D gene: .
V gene: TRBV18
CDR3 protein: CASSPINSDVPGARNSPLHF
CDR3 DNA: TGTGCCAGCTCACCGATAAACTCCGATGTTCCGGGGGCCCGTAATTCACCCCTCCACTTT

clone size: .
J gene: TRBJ2-2
D gene: .
V gene: TRBV7-9
CDR3 protein: CASSSQGIGELFF
CDR3 DNA: TGTGCCAGCAGCTCCCAGGGTATCGGGGAGCTGTTTTTT

clone size: .
J gene: TRBJ1-5
D gene: .
V gene: TRBV6-5
CDR3 protein: CASSTGYSNQPQHF
CDR3 DNA: TGTGCCAGCAGTACCGGTTATAGCAATCAGCCCCAGCATTTT

clone size: .
J gene: TRBJ2-4
D gene: .
V gene: TRBV10-3
CDR3 protein: CAISQAAKNIQYF
CDR3 DNA: TGTGCCATCAGCCAGGCAGCCAAAAACATTCAGTACTTC

clone size: few
J gene: TRBJ2-7
D gene: .
V gene: TRBV6-5
CDR3 protein: CASSYSTVTYEQYF
CDR3 DNA: TGTGCCAGCAGTTACTCGACCGTGACCTACGAGCAGTACTTC

clone size: .
J gene: TRBJ1-1
D gene: .
V gene: TRBV7-6
CDR3 protein: CASSLTENTEAFF
CDR3 DNA: TGTGCCAGCAGCTTAACAGAGAACACTGAAGCTTTCTTT

clone size: once
J gene: TRBJ1-1
D gene: .
V gene: TRBV18
CDR3 protein: CASSRGREFANTEAFF
CDR3 DNA: TGTGCCAGCTCACGAGGCAGGGAGTTTGCGAACACTGAAGCTTTCTTT

clone size: .
J gene: TRBJ1-2
D gene: .
V gene: TRBV5-4
CDR3 protein: CASSSGTRNYGYTF
CDR3 DNA: TGTGCCAGCAGCTCCGGGACAAGGAACTATGGCTACACCTTC

clone size: .
J gene: TRBJ1-1
D gene: .
V gene: TRBV5-1
CDR3 protein: CASSPDGNMNTEAFF
CDR3 DNA: TGCGCCAGCAGCCCGGACGGGAACATGAACACTGAAGCTTTCTTT

clone size: .
J gene: TRBJ1-1
D gene: .
V gene: TRBV27
CDR3 protein: CASSFNPRQATEAFF
CDR3 DNA: TGTGCCAGCAGTTTTAACCCCCGCCAGGCCACTGAAGCTTTCTTT

clone size: .
J gene: TRBJ2-5
D gene: TRBD1
V gene: TRBV18
CDR3 protein: CASSARQGSETQYF
CDR3 DNA: TGTGCCAGCTCAGCGCGACAGGGGTCAGAGACCCAGTACTTC

clone size: .
J gene: TRBJ2-1
D gene: .
V gene: TRBV4-2
CDR3 protein: CASSQVSMGRGSYNEQFF
CDR3 DNA: TGTGCCAGCAGCCAAGTATCAATGGGACGGGGCTCCTACAATGAGCAGTTCTTC

clone size: .
J gene: TRBJ1-2
D gene: .
V gene: TRBV7-9
CDR3 protein: CASSLGPAGSGYTF
CDR3 DNA: TGTGCCAGCAGCTTAGGCCCGGCAGGGAGTGGCTACACCTTC

clone size: few
J gene: TRBJ2-7
D gene: .
V gene: TRBV6-4
CDR3 protein: CASSGLGLSSYEQYF
CDR3 DNA: TGTGCCAGCAGTGGTTTGGGGTTAAGCTCCTACGAGCAGTACTTC

clone size: .
J gene: TRBJ2-3
D gene: .
V gene: TRBV7-8
CDR3 protein: CASSGTPATDTQYF
CDR3 DNA: TGTGCCAGCAGCGGGACTCCCGCCACAGATACGCAGTATTTT

clone size: .
J gene: TRBJ2-3
D gene: .
V gene: TRBV7-9
CDR3 protein: CASSKSGVTDTQYF
CDR3 DNA: TGTGCCAGCAGCAAATCCGGGGTCACAGATACGCAGTATTTT

clone size: .
J gene: TRBJ1-2
D gene: .
V gene: TRBV9
CDR3 protein: CASSRDGTYGYTF
CDR3 DNA: TGTGCCAGCAGCCGCGACGGTACCTATGGCTACACCTTC

clone size: once
J gene: TRBJ2-3
D gene: TRBD2
V gene: TRBV19
CDR3 protein: CASSGRGGVDTQYF
CDR3 DNA: TGTGCCAGTAGCGGGCGGGGGGGCGTAGATACGCAGTATTTT

clone size: .
J gene: TRBJ1-1
D gene: TRBD1
V gene: TRBV5-1
CDR3 protein: CASSPWTGALVAEAFF
CDR3 DNA: TGCGCCAGCAGCCCGTGGACAGGGGCCCTCGTTGCTGAAGCTTTCTTT

clone size: .
J gene: TRBJ2-5
D gene: TRBD1
V gene: TRBV5-1
CDR3 protein: CASRVTGTGVETQYF
CDR3 DNA: TGCGCCAGCAGGGTAACCGGGACAGGGGTCGAGACCCAGTACTTC

clone size: .
J gene: TRBJ1-4
D gene: TRBD1
V gene: TRBV5-8
CDR3 protein: CASSPNGGTGALKLFF
CDR3 DNA: TGTGCCAGCAGCCCCAATGGTGGGACAGGAGCCTTAAAACTGTTTTTT

clone size: once
J gene: TRBJ2-2
D gene: .
V gene: TRBV7-9
CDR3 protein: CASTSGQAANTGELFF
CDR3 DNA: TGTGCCAGCACCTCAGGGCAGGCTGCGAACACCGGGGAGCTGTTTTTT

clone size: .
J gene: TRBJ1-4
D gene: .
V gene: TRBV7-9
CDR3 protein: CASSVGQTVGGGEKLFF
CDR3 DNA: TGTGCCAGCAGCGTAGGCCAAACAGTAGGAGGAGGTGAAAAACTGTTTTTT

clone size: .
J gene: TRBJ2-5
D gene: TRBD1
V gene: TRBV19
CDR3 protein: CASSMGQEETQYF
CDR3 DNA: TGTGCCAGTAGTATGGGACAGGAAGAGACCCAGTACTTC

clone size: .
J gene: TRBJ1-2
D gene: .
V gene: TRBV7-8
CDR3 protein: CASSSGDYGYTF
CDR3 DNA: TGTGCCAGCAGCTCGGGGGACTATGGCTACACCTTC

clone size: .
J gene: TRBJ2-3
D gene: TRBD1
V gene: TRBV10-2
CDR3 protein: CASRYRDRDFTDTQYF
CDR3 DNA: TGCGCCAGCCGTTACCGGGACAGGGATTTCACAGATACGCAGTATTTT

clone size: .
J gene: TRBJ1-5
D gene: .
V gene: TRBV6-5
CDR3 protein: CASSLGRGYQPQHF
CDR3 DNA: TGTGCCAGCAGCCTGGGACGGGGTTATCAGCCCCAGCATTTT

clone size: .
J gene: TRBJ1-6
D gene: TRBD1
V gene: TRBV19
CDR3 protein: CASSIKTGANSPLHF
CDR3 DNA: TGTGCCAGTAGTATTAAAACAGGGGCTAATTCACCCCTCCACTTT